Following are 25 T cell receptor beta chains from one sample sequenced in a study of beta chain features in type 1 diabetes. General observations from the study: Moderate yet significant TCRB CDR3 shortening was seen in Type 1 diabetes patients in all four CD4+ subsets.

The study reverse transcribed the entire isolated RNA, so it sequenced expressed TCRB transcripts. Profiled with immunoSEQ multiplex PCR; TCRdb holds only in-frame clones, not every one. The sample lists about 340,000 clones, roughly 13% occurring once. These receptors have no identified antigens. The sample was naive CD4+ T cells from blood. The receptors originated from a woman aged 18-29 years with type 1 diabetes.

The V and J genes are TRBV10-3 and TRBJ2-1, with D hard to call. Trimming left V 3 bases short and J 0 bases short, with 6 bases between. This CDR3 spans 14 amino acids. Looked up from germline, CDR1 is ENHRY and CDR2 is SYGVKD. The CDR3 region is CAISDGRSYNEQFF. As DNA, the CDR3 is TGTGCCATCAGTGATGGCCGCTCCTACAATGAGCAGTTCTTC.

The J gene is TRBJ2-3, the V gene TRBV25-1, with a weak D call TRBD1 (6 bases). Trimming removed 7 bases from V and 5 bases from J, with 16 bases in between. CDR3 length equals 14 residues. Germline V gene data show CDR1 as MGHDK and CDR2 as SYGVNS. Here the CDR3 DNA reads TGTGCCAGCAAGACGGCAGGGGTAAGAGATACGCAGTATTTT. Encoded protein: CASKTAGVRDTQYF.

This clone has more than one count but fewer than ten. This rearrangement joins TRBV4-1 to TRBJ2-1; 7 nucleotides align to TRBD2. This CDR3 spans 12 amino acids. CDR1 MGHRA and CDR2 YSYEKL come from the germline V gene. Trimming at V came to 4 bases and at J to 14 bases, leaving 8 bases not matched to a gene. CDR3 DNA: TGCGCCAGCAGCCTCCCTTCCGGGACTAAGTTCTTC. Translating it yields CASSLPSGTKFF.

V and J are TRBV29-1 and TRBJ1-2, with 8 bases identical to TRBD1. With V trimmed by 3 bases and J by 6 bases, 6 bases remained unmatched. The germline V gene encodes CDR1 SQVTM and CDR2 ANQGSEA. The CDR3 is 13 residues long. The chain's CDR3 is CSVDPGQGDGYTF. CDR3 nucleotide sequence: TGCAGCGTTGATCCCGGACAGGGAGATGGCTACACCTTC.

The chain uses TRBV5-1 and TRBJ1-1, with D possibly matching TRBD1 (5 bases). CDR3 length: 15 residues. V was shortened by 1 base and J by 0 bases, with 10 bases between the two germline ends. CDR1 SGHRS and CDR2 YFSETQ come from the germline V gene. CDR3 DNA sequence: TGCGCCAGCAGCTTGCAGGAGGGGTTGAACACTGAAGCTTTCTTT. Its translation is CASSLQEGLNTEAFF.

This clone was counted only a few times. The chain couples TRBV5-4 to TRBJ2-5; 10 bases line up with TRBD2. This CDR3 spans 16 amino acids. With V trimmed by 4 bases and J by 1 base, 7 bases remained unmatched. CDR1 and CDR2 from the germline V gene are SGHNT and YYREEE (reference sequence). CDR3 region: CASSPDPSGSQETQYF. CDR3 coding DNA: TGTGCCAGCAGCCCGGACCCTAGCGGGAGCCAAGAGACCCAGTACTTC.

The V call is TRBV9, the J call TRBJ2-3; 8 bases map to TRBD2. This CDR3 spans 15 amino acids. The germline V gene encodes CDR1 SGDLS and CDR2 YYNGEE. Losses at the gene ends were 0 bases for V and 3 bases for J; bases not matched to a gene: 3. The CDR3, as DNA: TGTGCCAGCAGCGTAGGGGTAGCGGGAACAGATACGCAGTATTTT. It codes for CASSVGVAGTDTQYF.

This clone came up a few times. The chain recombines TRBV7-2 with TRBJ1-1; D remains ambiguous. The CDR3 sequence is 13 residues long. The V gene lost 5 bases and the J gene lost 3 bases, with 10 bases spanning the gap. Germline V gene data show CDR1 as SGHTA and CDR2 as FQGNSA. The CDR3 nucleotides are TGTGCCAGCAGCCAACACGCATACACTGAAGCTTTCTTT. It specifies CASSQHAYTEAFF.

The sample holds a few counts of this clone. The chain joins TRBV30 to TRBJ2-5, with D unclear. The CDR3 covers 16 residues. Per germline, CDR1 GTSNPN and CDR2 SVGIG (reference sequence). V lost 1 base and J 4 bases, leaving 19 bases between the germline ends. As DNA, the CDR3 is TGTGCCTGGAGTGGCTATCCTTATTACCTGGTAGAGACCCAGTACTTC. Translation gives CAWSGYPYYLVETQYF.

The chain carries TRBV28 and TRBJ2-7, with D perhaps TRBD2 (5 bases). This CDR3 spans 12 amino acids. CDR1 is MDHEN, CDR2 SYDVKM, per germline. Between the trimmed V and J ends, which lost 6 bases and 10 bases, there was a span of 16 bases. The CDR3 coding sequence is TGTGCCAGCAGCACTAACACTGGGAGCCAGTACTTC. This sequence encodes CASSTNTGSQYF. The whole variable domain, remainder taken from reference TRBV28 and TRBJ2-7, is DVKVTQSSRYLVKRTGEKVFLECVQDMDHENMFWYRQDPGLGLRLIYFSYDVKMKEKGDIPEGYSVSREKKERFSLILESASTNQTSMYLCASSTNTGSQYFGPGTRLTVT.

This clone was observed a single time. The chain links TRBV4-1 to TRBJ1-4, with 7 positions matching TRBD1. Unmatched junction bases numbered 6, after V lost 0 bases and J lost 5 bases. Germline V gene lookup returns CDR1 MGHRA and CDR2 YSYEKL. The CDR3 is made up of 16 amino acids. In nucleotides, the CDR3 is TGCGCCAGCAGCCAAGATCTGACCAGGGGGAATGAAAAACTGTTTTTT. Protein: CASSQDLTRGNEKLFF.

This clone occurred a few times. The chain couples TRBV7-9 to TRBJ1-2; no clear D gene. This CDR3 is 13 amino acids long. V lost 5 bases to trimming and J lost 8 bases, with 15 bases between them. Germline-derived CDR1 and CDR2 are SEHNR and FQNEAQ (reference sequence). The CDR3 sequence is CASSPGGGWGYTF. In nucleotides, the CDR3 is TGTGCCAGCAGCCCCGGTGGAGGGTGGGGCTACACCTTC.

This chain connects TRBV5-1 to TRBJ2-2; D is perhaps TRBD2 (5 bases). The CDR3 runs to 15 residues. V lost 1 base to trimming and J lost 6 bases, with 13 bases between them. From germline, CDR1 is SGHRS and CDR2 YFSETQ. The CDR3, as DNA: TGCGCCAGCAGCTTGTCCTTCCGAGGGTCCGGGGAGCTGTTTTTT. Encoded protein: CASSLSFRGSGELFF.

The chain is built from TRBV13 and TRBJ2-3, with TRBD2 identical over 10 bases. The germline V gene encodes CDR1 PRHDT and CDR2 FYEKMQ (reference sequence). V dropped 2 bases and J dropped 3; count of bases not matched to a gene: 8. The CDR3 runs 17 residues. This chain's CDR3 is CASSLRSSGSRTDTQYF. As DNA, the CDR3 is TGTGCCAGCAGCTTAAGGTCTAGCGGGAGCAGGACAGATACGCAGTATTTT.

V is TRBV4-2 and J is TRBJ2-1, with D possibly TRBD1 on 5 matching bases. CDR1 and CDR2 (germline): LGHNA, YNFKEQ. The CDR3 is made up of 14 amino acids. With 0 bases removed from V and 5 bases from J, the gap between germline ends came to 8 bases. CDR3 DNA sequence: TGTGCCAGCAGCCAAGACCCCAGGGACAATGAGCAGTTCTTC. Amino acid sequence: CASSQDPRDNEQFF.

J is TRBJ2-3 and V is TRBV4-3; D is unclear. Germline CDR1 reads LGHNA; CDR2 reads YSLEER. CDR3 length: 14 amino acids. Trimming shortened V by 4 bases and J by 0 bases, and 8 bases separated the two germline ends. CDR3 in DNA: TGCGCCAGCAGCCCGCTACCGAGCACAGATACGCAGTATTTT. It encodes CASSPLPSTDTQYF.

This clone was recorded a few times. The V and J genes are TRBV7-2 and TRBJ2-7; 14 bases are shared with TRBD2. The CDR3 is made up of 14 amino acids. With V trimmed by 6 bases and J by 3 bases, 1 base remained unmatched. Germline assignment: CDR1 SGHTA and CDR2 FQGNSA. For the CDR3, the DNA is TGTGCCAGCAGGGGGACTAGCGGGAGCTACGAGCAGTACTTC. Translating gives CASRGTSGSYEQYF.

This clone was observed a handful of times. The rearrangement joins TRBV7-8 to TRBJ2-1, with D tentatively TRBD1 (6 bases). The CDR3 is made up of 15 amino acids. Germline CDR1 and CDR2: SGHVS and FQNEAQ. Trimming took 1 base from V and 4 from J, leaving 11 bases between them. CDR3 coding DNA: TGTGCCAGCAGCTTAGGACAGGTGCTTTACAATGAGCAGTTCTTC. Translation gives CASSLGQVLYNEQFF.

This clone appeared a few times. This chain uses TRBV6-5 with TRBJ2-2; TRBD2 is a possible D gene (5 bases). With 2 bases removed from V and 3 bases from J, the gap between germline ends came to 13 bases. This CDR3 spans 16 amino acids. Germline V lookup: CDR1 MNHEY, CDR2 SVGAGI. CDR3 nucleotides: TGTGCCAGCAGTTACGAGGGAGTGGCGTACACCGGGGAGCTGTTTTTT. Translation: CASSYEGVAYTGELFF.

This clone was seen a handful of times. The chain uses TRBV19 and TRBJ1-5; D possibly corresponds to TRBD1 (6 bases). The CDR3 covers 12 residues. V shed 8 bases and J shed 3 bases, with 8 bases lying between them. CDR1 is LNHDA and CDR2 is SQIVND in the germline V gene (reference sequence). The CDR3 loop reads CASWGPNQPQHF. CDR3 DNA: TGTGCCAGTTGGGGGCCCAATCAGCCCCAGCATTTT.

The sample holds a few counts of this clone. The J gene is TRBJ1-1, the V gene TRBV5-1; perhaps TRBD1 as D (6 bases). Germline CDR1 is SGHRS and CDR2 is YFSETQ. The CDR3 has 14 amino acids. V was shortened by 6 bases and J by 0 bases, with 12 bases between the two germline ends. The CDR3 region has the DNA TGCGCCAGCAAGACCACAGGGATGAACACTGAAGCTTTCTTT. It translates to CASKTTGMNTEAFF.

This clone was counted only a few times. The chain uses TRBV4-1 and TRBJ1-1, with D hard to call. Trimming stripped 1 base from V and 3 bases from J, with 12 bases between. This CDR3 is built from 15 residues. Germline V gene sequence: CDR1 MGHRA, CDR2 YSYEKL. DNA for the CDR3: TGCGCCAGCAGCCAAGTGTCCGTCGTTCACACTGAAGCTTTCTTT. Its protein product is CASSQVSVVHTEAFF.

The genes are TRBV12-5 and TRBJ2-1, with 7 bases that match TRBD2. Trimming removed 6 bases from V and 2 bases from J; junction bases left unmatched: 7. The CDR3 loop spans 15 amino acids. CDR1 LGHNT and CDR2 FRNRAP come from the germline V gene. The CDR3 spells CASGPIAGAYNEQFF. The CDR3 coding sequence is TGTGCTAGTGGCCCTATAGCGGGTGCCTACAATGAGCAGTTCTTC.

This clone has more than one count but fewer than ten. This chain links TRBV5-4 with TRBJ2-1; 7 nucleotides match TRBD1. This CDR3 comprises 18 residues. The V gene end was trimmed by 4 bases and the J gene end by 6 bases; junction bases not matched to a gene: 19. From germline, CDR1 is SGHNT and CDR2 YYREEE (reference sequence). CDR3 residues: CASSPTLGPTGVFNEQFF. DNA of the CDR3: TGTGCCAGCAGCCCAACGCTGGGACCCACAGGGGTATTCAATGAGCAGTTCTTC.

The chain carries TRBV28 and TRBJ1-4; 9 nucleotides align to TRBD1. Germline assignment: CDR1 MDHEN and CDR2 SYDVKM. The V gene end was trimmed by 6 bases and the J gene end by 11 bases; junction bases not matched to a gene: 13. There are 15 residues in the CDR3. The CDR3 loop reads CASRPFRDREGKLFF. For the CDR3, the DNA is TGTGCCAGCAGGCCCTTCCGGGACAGGGAGGGGAAACTGTTTTTT.